This TCR beta chain was observed in a study of T-cell memory formation after mild COVID-19. Study-wide results and limits: Contracting clones from day 15 to 85 had balanced CD4/CD8; later expanders favoured CD4+.

The CDR3 has 12 residues. Deletions cut 5 bases from V and 10 bases from J, with 14 bases between. CDR1 is SGHTA and CDR2 is FQGNSA in the germline V gene. One entry per CDR3 protein, called by TCRdb with MiXCR from the 5' RACE reads. The sample shows about 430,000 distinct CDR3 sequences, roughly 26% of them seen only once. Note on this clonotype: Its antigen remains unknown.

This chain links TRBV7-2 with TRBJ1-1; tentatively, D is TRBD1 (6 bases). Specimen: PBMCs or a T cell subset sorted from them (not recorded which). The receptor comes from an adult woman who had mild COVID-19 (a few samples of this study predate the infection). Cell type and time point are not known. In DNA, the CDR3 is TGTGCCAGCAGCCCTTTACAGGGAGTAGCTTTCTTT. Translating gives CASSPLQGVAFF.